A single T cell receptor (beta chain) is shown here with its context. The sample originates from a study of blood T cell repertoires in COVID-19. For the study at large: Sites across the United States, Italy and Spain contributed samples from acute and convalescent COVID-19. The cDNA or gDNA used as material had been derived from T cells, B-cell-depleted T cells, or PBMCs.

The CDR3 is 15 amino acids. Per germline, CDR1 SGHRS and CDR2 YFSETQ. V lost 0 bases, J lost 5 bases, and 14 bases lay in between. Sequenced by immunoSEQ multiplex PCR; TCRdb stores in-frame clones only, minus some. The table includes roughly 400,000 clones, approximately 89% detected once. The chain recombines TRBV5-1 with TRBJ1-1; weak D call: TRBD1 (5 bases). The sequence derives from a woman in her sixties with COVID-19, enrolled during active disease. The sequenced material came from peripheral blood. CDR3 DNA: TGCGCCAGCAGCTTGGCTATTCGGGGGAGGACTGAAGCTTTCTTT. Protein sequence: CASSLAIRGRTEAFF. Complete variable domain (other parts from reference TRBV5-1 and TRBJ1-1): KAGVTQTPRYLIKTRGQQVTLSCSPISGHRSVSWYQQTPGQGLQFLFEYFSETQRNKGNFPGRFSGRQFSNSRSEMNVSTLELGDSALYLCASSLAIRGRTEAFFGQGTRLTVV.